These T cell receptor beta chains were read from a single sample in a study of early stage breast cancer tumors. Produced via immunoSEQ multiplex PCR; TCRdb's table is partial and in-frame only. This sample has 50,000 to 75,000 clones, with around three quarters found just once. Material for sequencing was blood. Receptors were obtained from a person in their thirties with breast cancer. Each CDR3 is given with its conserved first and last residue. Fields, in order: clone size, V gene, D gene, J gene, CDR3 protein, CDR3 DNA. D genes are given only for firm matches. Expanded clones get a size class; other rows say once, few or many, or leave the size out.

clone_size: NA
v_call: TRBV6-1
d_call: NA
j_call: TRBJ1-5
cdr3_aa: CASSERGNQPQHF
cdr3_nt: TGTGCCAGCAGTGAGAGGGGCAATCAGCCCCAGCATTTT

clone_size: NA
v_call: TRBV6-1
d_call: TRBD1
j_call: TRBJ1-2
cdr3_aa: CASSPSGTGFYGYTF
cdr3_nt: TGTGCCAGCAGTCCTTCTGGGACAGGCTTCTATGGCTACACCTTC

clone_size: NA
v_call: TRBV4-3
d_call: NA
j_call: TRBJ1-3
cdr3_aa: CASSQTGNTIYF
cdr3_nt: TGCGCCAGCAGCCAGACCGGAAACACCATATATTTT

clone_size: NA
v_call: TRBV29-1
d_call: NA
j_call: TRBJ2-7
cdr3_aa: CSVEDRRGFPYEQYF
cdr3_nt: TGCAGCGTTGAAGATCGCAGGGGATTTCCGTACGAGCAGTACTTC

clone_size: NA
v_call: TRBV4-3
d_call: NA
j_call: TRBJ2-7
cdr3_aa: CASSQEVSAYEQYF
cdr3_nt: TGCGCCAGCAGCCAAGAAGTGAGCGCCTACGAGCAGTACTTC

clone_size: few
v_call: TRBV14
d_call: NA
j_call: TRBJ1-2
cdr3_aa: CASSHVGLGYYGYTF
cdr3_nt: TGTGCCAGCAGCCATGTCGGCCTGGGGTACTATGGCTACACCTTC

clone_size: NA
v_call: TRBV15
d_call: NA
j_call: TRBJ1-5
cdr3_aa: CATSREGYGEDQPQHF
cdr3_nt: TGTGCCACCAGCAGAGAAGGATATGGGGAGGATCAGCCCCAGCATTTT

clone_size: NA
v_call: TRBV7-2
d_call: NA
j_call: TRBJ2-4
cdr3_aa: CASRSRTQNIQYF
cdr3_nt: TGTGCCAGCAGGAGCAGGACACAAAACATTCAGTACTTC

clone_size: NA
v_call: TRBV10-3
d_call: NA
j_call: TRBJ2-5
cdr3_aa: CAIRGGGGNQETQYF
cdr3_nt: TGTGCCATCAGGGGAGGAGGGGGCAACCAAGAGACCCAGTACTTC

clone_size: NA
v_call: TRBV23-1
d_call: TRBD2
j_call: TRBJ2-5
cdr3_aa: CASSPGGRPPPETQYF
cdr3_nt: TGCGCCAGCAGTCCGGGGGGACGGCCCCCTCCAGAGACCCAGTACTTC

clone_size: NA
v_call: TRBV6-4
d_call: NA
j_call: TRBJ2-1
cdr3_aa: CASSDSDSSSYNEQFF
cdr3_nt: TGTGCCAGCAGTGATTCGGACTCAAGCTCCTACAATGAGCAGTTCTTC

clone_size: NA
v_call: TRBV4-2
d_call: TRBD2
j_call: TRBJ2-7
cdr3_aa: CASSQAGGEQYF
cdr3_nt: TGTGCCAGCAGCCAAGCCGGGGGGGAGCAGTACTTC

clone_size: few
v_call: TRBV7-8
d_call: TRBD1
j_call: TRBJ2-2
cdr3_aa: CASSLGTGGVQGTGELFF
cdr3_nt: TGTGCCAGCAGCTTAGGCACAGGGGGCGTACAAGGGACCGGGGAGCTGTTTTTT

clone_size: NA
v_call: TRBV19
d_call: NA
j_call: TRBJ1-1
cdr3_aa: CASSMGTVNTEAFF
cdr3_nt: TGTGCCAGTAGTATGGGGACGGTGAACACTGAAGCTTTCTTT

clone_size: NA
v_call: TRBV19
d_call: TRBD1
j_call: TRBJ2-2
cdr3_aa: CASSTGVAGELFF
cdr3_nt: TGTGCCAGTAGCACAGGGGTAGCCGGGGAGCTGTTTTTT

clone_size: NA
v_call: TRBV7-3
d_call: NA
j_call: TRBJ1-1
cdr3_aa: CASSLRRGGEAFF
cdr3_nt: TGTGCCAGCAGCTTAAGAAGGGGTGGGGAAGCTTTCTTT

clone_size: few
v_call: TRBV5-1
d_call: NA
j_call: TRBJ1-4
cdr3_aa: CASSSMLAVDEKLFF
cdr3_nt: TGCGCCAGCAGCTCGATGTTGGCTGTGGATGAAAAACTGTTTTTT

clone_size: NA
v_call: TRBV4-3
d_call: TRBD2
j_call: TRBJ2-5
cdr3_aa: CASSQTGTSGETQYF
cdr3_nt: TGCGCCAGCAGCCAGACAGGGACTAGCGGAGAGACCCAGTACTTC

clone_size: NA
v_call: TRBV18
d_call: NA
j_call: TRBJ1-5
cdr3_aa: CASSPPYSNQPQHF
cdr3_nt: TGTGCCAGCTCACCACCTTATAGCAATCAGCCCCAGCATTTT

clone_size: NA
v_call: TRBV2
d_call: NA
j_call: TRBJ1-4
cdr3_aa: CASKKNRANEKLFF
cdr3_nt: TGTGCCAGCAAAAAGAACAGGGCCAATGAAAAACTGTTTTTT

clone_size: once
v_call: TRBV27
d_call: NA
j_call: TRBJ2-1
cdr3_aa: CATEGGGTSYNEQFF
cdr3_nt: TGTGCCACCGAAGGAGGGGGAACGTCCTACAATGAGCAGTTCTTC

clone_size: NA
v_call: TRBV7-2
d_call: TRBD2
j_call: TRBJ2-3
cdr3_aa: CASSLQSGGGLTDTQYF
cdr3_nt: TGTGCCAGCAGCTTACAGAGTGGGGGGGGACTCACAGATACGCAGTATTTT

clone_size: NA
v_call: TRBV27
d_call: TRBD2
j_call: TRBJ2-3
cdr3_aa: CASRPGLADFTDTQYF
cdr3_nt: TGTGCCAGCAGGCCCGGGCTAGCGGACTTCACAGATACGCAGTATTTT

clone_size: NA
v_call: TRBV10-2
d_call: NA
j_call: TRBJ2-3
cdr3_aa: CASSESLGSTDTQYF
cdr3_nt: TGCGCCAGCAGTGAGTCCCTAGGGAGCACAGATACGCAGTATTTT

clone_size: NA
v_call: TRBV7-9
d_call: NA
j_call: TRBJ2-7
cdr3_aa: CASSLWAEQYF
cdr3_nt: TGTGCCAGCAGCTTGTGGGCCGAGCAGTACTTC

clone_size: NA
v_call: TRBV6-5
d_call: TRBD1
j_call: TRBJ1-4
cdr3_aa: CASSYSGGWGEKLFF
cdr3_nt: TGTGCCAGCAGTTACTCAGGGGGCTGGGGTGAAAAACTGTTTTTT

clone_size: few
v_call: TRBV25-1
d_call: TRBD1
j_call: TRBJ1-1
cdr3_aa: CASSDPGGEVTEAFF
cdr3_nt: TGTGCCAGCAGTGACCCAGGGGGTGAAGTCACTGAAGCTTTCTTT

clone_size: few
v_call: TRBV14
d_call: NA
j_call: TRBJ1-5
cdr3_aa: CASSQGLYQPQHF
cdr3_nt: TGTGCCAGCAGCCAAGGCTTATATCAGCCCCAGCATTTT

clone_size: NA
v_call: TRBV7-9
d_call: NA
j_call: TRBJ2-3
cdr3_aa: CASSRDILTDTQYF
cdr3_nt: TGTGCCAGCAGCCGGGACATACTAACAGATACGCAGTATTTT

clone_size: NA
v_call: TRBV29-1
d_call: TRBD2
j_call: TRBJ2-7
cdr3_aa: CSVGLAGSYEQYF
cdr3_nt: TGCAGCGTTGGGCTAGCGGGTTCCTACGAGCAGTACTTC

clone_size: NA
v_call: TRBV10-1
d_call: NA
j_call: TRBJ1-1
cdr3_aa: CASSDWTEAEAFF
cdr3_nt: TGCGCCAGCAGTGACTGGACAGAGGCTGAAGCTTTCTTT

clone_size: NA
v_call: TRBV4-1
d_call: NA
j_call: TRBJ1-2
cdr3_aa: CASSPHVTTANPYGYTF
cdr3_nt: TGCGCCAGCAGCCCGCACGTCACGACAGCGAATCCCTATGGCTACACCTTC

clone_size: NA
v_call: TRBV7-2
d_call: TRBD1
j_call: TRBJ1-3
cdr3_aa: CASSRDRRDTIYF
cdr3_nt: TGTGCCAGCAGCCGGGACAGAAGGGACACCATATATTTT

clone_size: once
v_call: TRBV19
d_call: NA
j_call: TRBJ2-3
cdr3_aa: CASSIGTERSDTQYF
cdr3_nt: TGTGCCAGTAGTATAGGGACAGAAAGGTCAGATACGCAGTATTTT

clone_size: few
v_call: TRBV7-2
d_call: NA
j_call: TRBJ1-1
cdr3_aa: CASSQGQGLAFF
cdr3_nt: TGTGCCAGCAGCCAAGGCCAGGGTTTGGCTTTCTTT

clone_size: NA
v_call: TRBV6-1
d_call: NA
j_call: TRBJ2-7
cdr3_aa: CASSEVGGYYEQYF
cdr3_nt: TGTGCCAGCAGTGAAGTTGGCGGGTATTACGAGCAGTACTTC

clone_size: NA
v_call: TRBV2
d_call: NA
j_call: TRBJ2-7
cdr3_aa: CATTGGETSPYLEQYF
cdr3_nt: TGTGCCACCACCGGGGGAGAAACGTCCCCTTACCTAGAGCAGTACTTC

clone_size: few
v_call: TRBV7-9
d_call: NA
j_call: TRBJ1-2
cdr3_aa: CASSLVAPYGYTF
cdr3_nt: TGTGCCAGCAGCTTAGTTGCCCCCTATGGCTACACCTTC

clone_size: NA
v_call: TRBV2
d_call: NA
j_call: TRBJ2-1
cdr3_aa: CASSVQISNNEQFF
cdr3_nt: TGTGCCAGCAGTGTGCAGATATCTAACAATGAGCAGTTCTTC

clone_size: NA
v_call: TRBV7-2
d_call: NA
j_call: TRBJ1-2
cdr3_aa: CASSLELGGYGYTF
cdr3_nt: TGTGCCAGCAGCTTAGAATTGGGGGGCTATGGCTACACCTTC

clone_size: once
v_call: TRBV6-5
d_call: TRBD1
j_call: TRBJ2-1
cdr3_aa: CASSRDRVNNEQFF
cdr3_nt: TGTGCCAGCAGTCGGGACAGGGTCAACAATGAGCAGTTCTTC